Below, 20 T cell receptor beta chains from the same sample are listed, as sequenced in a study of blood T cell repertoires in COVID-19. Produced via immunoSEQ multiplex PCR; TCRdb's table is partial and in-frame only. This repertoire shows approximately 97,000 clones, 70% to 90% found once; its top ten account for roughly 2.1%. The specimen was peripheral blood. These receptors originate from a man in his fifties with COVID-19, enrolled during active disease.

The rearrangement links TRBV4-3 to TRBJ1-3, with D hard to call. Trimming took off 0 bases at V and 2 bases at J, with 8 bases between the two ends. CDR3 length: 15 residues. Germline CDR1 and CDR2: LGHNA and YSLEER. The CDR3 nucleotides are TGCGCCAGCAGCCAAGATTCCAGTACTGGAAACACCATATATTTT. This codes for CASSQDSSTGNTIYF.

In its sample, this clone was seen a few times. V gene TRBV10-2 combines with J gene TRBJ1-2, with 8 positions matching TRBD1. V gave up 6 bases and J gave up 4 bases; unmatched junction bases: 7. Germline V lookup: CDR1 WSHSY, CDR2 SAAADI. The CDR3 totals 14 residues. In DNA form, the CDR3 reads TGCGCCAGCAGACCAGGGGGCGCGAGCTATGGCTACACCTTC. It yields the protein CASRPGGASYGYTF.

V and J are TRBV28 and TRBJ2-7, with 7 nucleotides matching TRBD2. The junction had 8 bases not matched to a gene; V was cut back by 6 bases and J by 3 bases. This CDR3 spans 14 amino acids. Looked up from germline, CDR1 is MDHEN and CDR2 is SYDVKM. CDR3 in DNA: TGTGCCAGCAGCACTAAGCGGGGCATCTACGAGCAGTACTTC. This encodes CASSTKRGIYEQYF.

The CDR3 loop is CASTLPGQGANTIYF. The DNA for the CDR3 is TGTGCCAGCACCCTACCGGGTCAGGGGGCCAACACCATATATTTT. The chain combines TRBV28 with TRBJ1-3; 8 bases are a match to TRBD1. Germline trimming cut 7 bases from V and 7 bases from J; bases unmatched to any gene: 12. This CDR3 is built from 15 residues. CDR1 MDHEN and CDR2 SYDVKM come from the germline V gene.

The count of this clone is one. The chain joins TRBV5-6 to TRBJ1-5; the match to TRBD1 covers 9 bases. The CDR3 length is 17 residues. CDR1 SGHDT and CDR2 YYEEEE come from the germline V gene. V dropped 0 bases and J dropped 4; count of bases not matched to a gene: 8. CDR3 DNA sequence: TGTGCCAGCAGCTTGGGGCCCAACAGGGGGCGTAATCAGCCCCAGCATTTT. This gives the protein CASSLGPNRGRNQPQHF.

The chain couples TRBV7-2 to TRBJ2-3, with 10 bases aligning to TRBD2. The ends lost 4 bases at V and 8 bases at J; junction bases unmatched: 6. CDR1 SGHTA and CDR2 FQGNSA come from the germline V gene. This CDR3 contains 14 residues. The CDR3 protein is CASSSTSGEGTQYF. The CDR3 nucleotides read TGTGCCAGCAGCTCTACTAGCGGGGAAGGTACGCAGTATTTT.

V is TRBV6-6 and J is TRBJ2-1, with no clear D. CDR3 size: 13 residues. Germline CDR1 reads MNHNY; CDR2 reads SVGAGI (reference sequence). Trimming left V 2 bases short and J 9 bases short, with 11 bases between. The CDR3 sequence is CASSYTSSGEQFF. DNA for the CDR3: TGTGCCAGCAGTTACACGTCCTCCGGTGAGCAGTTCTTC.

The chain is built from TRBV27 and TRBJ2-7, with 16 bases that match TRBD2. V dropped 1 base and J dropped 3; count of bases not matched to a gene: 3. This CDR3 has 17 residues. Germline-derived CDR1 and CDR2 are MNHEY and SMNVEV (reference sequence). The CDR3 region has the DNA TGTGCCAGCAGTTTATATGGGACTAGCGGGGGGGACTACGAGCAGTACTTC. This sequence encodes CASSLYGTSGGDYEQYF.

V is TRBV7-9 and J is TRBJ2-5, with 13 bases that match TRBD2. Losses at the gene ends were 1 base for V and 6 bases for J; bases not matched to a gene: 8. The CDR3 spans 17 residues. CDR1 SEHNR and CDR2 FQNEAQ come from the germline V gene (reference sequence). CDR3 in amino acids: CASSLEWGLAGMKTQYF. CDR3 coding DNA: TGTGCCAGCAGCTTAGAGTGGGGACTAGCGGGGATGAAGACCCAGTACTTC.

The chain is built from TRBV6-5 and TRBJ1-5; no clear D. With 0 bases removed from V and 4 bases from J, the gap between germline ends came to 10 bases. From germline, CDR1 is MNHEY and CDR2 SVGAGI. The CDR3 loop spans 15 amino acids. The CDR3 DNA reads TGTGCCAGCAGTTACTCGGCGGGCTGGAATCAGCCCCAGCATTTT. Its translation is CASSYSAGWNQPQHF.

The J gene is TRBJ1-1, the V gene TRBV11-2; TRBD1 aligns across 9 bases. Germline CDR1 reads SGHAT; CDR2 reads FQNNGV. V dropped 5 bases and J dropped 6; count of bases not matched to a gene: 10. The CDR3 extends over 15 amino acids. The CDR3 coding sequence is TGTGCCAGCAGCCTCACAGGGGGCGCGAATGCTGAAGCTTTCTTT. Translating it yields CASSLTGGANAEAFF.

This chain links TRBV20-1 with TRBJ1-2; 7 bases agree with TRBD1. Germline CDR1 is DFQATT and CDR2 is SNEGSKA (reference sequence). With V trimmed by 3 bases and J by 4 bases, 5 bases remained unmatched. CDR3 length equals 13 residues. The DNA of the CDR3 is TGCAGTGCTAGTCCGGGACAGCGCTATGGCTACACCTTC. It is translated as CSASPGQRYGYTF.

CDR3 coding DNA: TGCGCCAGCAGTCCCGGGACAGGGAACGGCTACACCTTC. It codes for CASSPGTGNGYTF. The chain joins TRBV10-1 to TRBJ1-2; TRBD1 matches at 9 bases. The CDR3 contains 13 residues. V was pared by 5 bases and J by 8 bases, with 6 bases of the junction left unmatched. Germline CDR1 reads WNHNN; CDR2 reads SYGVQD (reference sequence).

V usage is TRBV19 and J usage is TRBJ2-1, with D possibly matching TRBD2 (5 bases). V was clipped by 8 bases and J by 4 bases, with 12 bases between them. Germline V CDR1 and CDR2: LNHDA, SQIVND (reference sequence). This CDR3 region has 13 residues. In nucleotides, the CDR3 is TGTGCCAGTGGTACGGGAAGATACAATGAGCAGTTCTTC. Its protein is CASGTGRYNEQFF.

V usage is TRBV9 and J usage is TRBJ2-1; D is ambiguous. This CDR3 contains 13 residues. The V end was cut by 0 bases, the J end by 6 bases, with 7 bases between. Germline V gene data show CDR1 as SGDLS and CDR2 as YYNGEE. CDR3 nucleotides: TGTGCCAGCAGCGTAGTCGGTTCCAATGAGCAGTTCTTC. The encoded protein is CASSVVGSNEQFF.

The chain recombines TRBV7-3 with TRBJ2-7; 8 nucleotides match TRBD1. Germline assignment: CDR1 SGHTA and CDR2 FQGTGA. The CDR3 runs to 13 residues. Losses at the gene ends were 5 bases for V and 6 bases for J; bases not matched to a gene: 6. The CDR3 DNA sequence: TGTGCCAGCAGCCCAAGACAGGGGTTCGAGCAGTACTTC. Translating it yields CASSPRQGFEQYF.

This chain uses TRBV3-1 (or the pseudogene TRBV3-2) with TRBJ1-1, with D uncertain. The ends were cut back, 1 base at V and 3 bases at J, with 6 bases in the middle. The CDR3 contains 13 residues. Germline values: CDR1 LGHDT, CDR2 YNNKEL (reference sequence). CDR3 in DNA: TGTGCCAGCAGCCAAGCGTCGGACACTGAAGCTTTCTTT. Protein sequence: CASSQASDTEAFF.

V gene TRBV7-2 combines with J gene TRBJ2-7, with 8 bases that match TRBD2. This CDR3 contains 15 residues. With 5 bases clipped from V and 3 bases from J, the junction kept 9 bases outside the gene matches. Germline CDR1 reads SGHTA; CDR2 reads FQGNSA. The DNA of the CDR3 is TGTGCCAGCAGCGTAACGTTCGCGGGGGGCTACGAGCAGTACTTC. Amino acids: CASSVTFAGGYEQYF.

The V call is TRBV6-5, the J call TRBJ1-1; unclear D gene. Germline V CDR1 and CDR2: MNHEY, SVGAGI. V shed 5 bases and J shed 2 bases, with 12 bases lying between them. The CDR3 length is 14 residues. CDR3 sequence: CASSLTSSNTEAFF. The CDR3 DNA reads as TGTGCCAGCAGTCTGACAAGCTCCAACACTGAAGCTTTCTTT.

The chain employs TRBV2 and TRBJ1-2; D call uncertain. Germline V lookup: CDR1 SNHLY, CDR2 FYNNEI. The CDR3 extends over 11 amino acids. Between the trimmed V and J ends, which lost 6 bases and 8 bases, there was a span of 10 bases. CDR3 residues: CASSRLGGYTF. The CDR3 DNA reads as TGTGCCAGCAGCCGGTTGGGCGGCTACACCTTC.